These T cell receptor beta chains were read from a single sample in a study of metastatic and nonmetastatic thyroid tumors. TCRdb called clones again from the PCR reads with MiXCR. The data contain some 27,000 clones, roughly 3.5% of them singletons. The sample was blood. The receptors come from a male donor with papillary thyroid cancer or a benign thyroid nodule (not recorded which). Some clones in this sample may be carry-over from other donors' samples. CDR3s include the opening cysteine and the closing phenylalanine or tryptophan. D genes are given only for firm matches. Not every row has a clone size; where given, it reads once, few, many or a size class.

TRBV6-1	.	TRBJ1-2	.	CASSEAGGGGSGYTF	TGTGCCAGCAGTGAAGCCGGCGGGGGGGGGTCTGGCTACACCTTC
TRBV30	.	TRBJ1-1	many	CAWSHLGQSNTEAFF	TGTGCCTGGAGTCACCTGGGGCAGTCGAACACTGAAGCTTTCTTT
TRBV20-1	TRBD1	TRBJ2-1	few	CSATRDRDNEQFF	TGCAGTGCTACCCGGGACAGGGACAATGAGCAGTTCTTC
TRBV6-1	.	TRBJ2-1	.	CASRENFYNEQFF	TGTGCCAGCAGGGAAAATTTCTACAATGAGCAGTTCTTC
TRBV6-1	.	TRBJ1-1	medium-sized	CASSEVKGGSTEAFF	TGTGCCAGCAGTGAAGTGAAGGGGGGATCCACTGAAGCTTTCTTT
TRBV12-3/TRBV12-4	.	TRBJ1-3	medium-sized	CASREGGLSGNTIYF	TGTGCCAGCAGAGAAGGGGGGCTCTCTGGAAACACCATATATTTT
TRBV30	.	TRBJ1-1	.	CAWSERRKGFF	TGTGCCTGGAGTGAGAGACGAAAAGGTTTCTTT
TRBV27	.	TRBJ1-1	.	CASSGLSPNTEGFF	TGTGCCAGCAGTGGACTCAGCCCGAACACTGAAGGTTTCTTT
TRBV6-2/TRBV6-3	.	TRBJ1-5	medium-sized	CASSLAVKPQHF	TGTGCCAGCAGTTTGGCCGTGAAGCCCCAGCATTTT
TRBV6-5	.	TRBJ2-2	few	CASRYKARGYAGELFF	TGTGCCAGCAGGTATAAGGCCAGGGGATACGCCGGGGAGCTGTTTTTT
TRBV12-3/TRBV12-4	.	TRBJ2-7	.	CASSVPCQIAEQYF	TGTGCCAGCAGTGTCCCGTGCCAAATCGCGGAGCAGTATTTC
TRBV7-9	.	TRBJ1-1	many	CASGPGESTEAFF	TGTGCCAGCGGACCGGGAGAGAGCACTGAAGCTTTCTTT
TRBV20-1	TRBD1	TRBJ2-1	many	CSARRDRGRRLAVYNEQFF	TGCAGTGCTAGAAGGGACAGGGGTCGAAGGCTAGCGGTATACAATGAGCAGTTCTTC
TRBV5-1	TRBD1	TRBJ2-2	.	CASSGGQLTTGELFF	TGCGCCAGCAGCGGGGGACAGTTGACCACCGGGGAGCTGTTTTTT
TRBV7-2	TRBD2	TRBJ2-7	many	CASSSPTSGSLSEQYF	TGTGCCAGCAGCTCCCCGACTAGCGGGAGTCTGAGCGAGCAGTACTTC
TRBV6-2/TRBV6-3	TRBD2	TRBJ2-3	medium-sized	CASSLLAGRTDTQYF	TGTGCCAGCAGTCTTCTAGCGGGAAGAACAGATACGCAGTATTTT
TRBV12-3/TRBV12-4	TRBD1	TRBJ1-5	many	CASSLARLDRNQPQHF	TGTGCCAGCAGTTTAGCGAGGTTGGACAGGAATCAGCCCCAGCATTTT
TRBV9	.	TRBJ2-7	many	CASSVAPNRDYEQYF	TGTGCCAGCAGCGTAGCCCCAAACAGGGACTACGAGCAGTACTTC
TRBV6-1	TRBD1	TRBJ2-7	medium-sized	CASTAAVGQREQYF	TGTGCCAGCACGGCGGCAGTGGGACAGCGAGAGCAGTACTTC
TRBV2	.	TRBJ1-4	few	CASSVNRIFLAELFF	TGTGCCAGCAGTGTAAACAGGATATTCTTAGCGGAACTGTTTTTT
TRBV12-3/TRBV12-4	.	TRBJ2-7	.	CASSRSWSYEQYF	TGTGCCAGCAGCCGGTCCTGGTCGTACGAGCAGTACTTC
TRBV12-3/TRBV12-4	.	TRBJ2-3	few	CASSGGIGAGGSGDTQYF	TGTGCCAGCAGTGGGGGGATTGGGGCAGGCGGGTCGGGAGATACGCAGTATTTT
TRBV11-2	TRBD1	TRBJ2-2	many	CASRTGPNTGELFF	TGTGCCAGCAGGACAGGGCCAAACACCGGGGAGCTGTTTTTT
TRBV6-2/TRBV6-3	TRBD2	TRBJ2-3	many	CASSYSIIAGDYTDTQYF	TGTGCCAGCAGTTACTCGATAATAGCGGGAGACTACACAGATACGCAGTATTTT
TRBV24-1	.	TRBJ2-3	.	CATSASGPSTDTQYF	TGTGCCACCAGTGCATCTGGACCGAGCACAGATACGCAGTATTTT
TRBV28	TRBD2	TRBJ2-3	few	CASSDTGTSGRGTDTQYF	TGTGCCAGCAGTGATACCGGGACTAGCGGGAGGGGCACAGATACGCAGTATTTT
TRBV28	TRBD2	TRBJ2-1	many	CASSGTSGWESYNEQFF	TGTGCCAGTTCAGGGACTAGCGGGTGGGAGTCCTACAATGAGCAGTTCTTC
TRBV19	.	TRBJ1-2	few	CASSIHSATNYGYTF	TGTGCCAGTAGTATACACTCCGCAACTAACTATGGCTACACCTTC